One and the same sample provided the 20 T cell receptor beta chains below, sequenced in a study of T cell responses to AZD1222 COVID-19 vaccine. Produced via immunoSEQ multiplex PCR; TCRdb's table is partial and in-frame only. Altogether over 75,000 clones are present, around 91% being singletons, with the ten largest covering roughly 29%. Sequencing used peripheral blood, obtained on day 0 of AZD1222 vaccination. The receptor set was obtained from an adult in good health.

In DNA form, the CDR3 reads TGCGCCAGTAGACCTGGCGGGGGGGAAGAGACCCAGTACTTC. It codes for CASRPGGGEETQYF. The chain employs TRBV5-1 and TRBJ2-5, with 9 bases lining up with TRBD2. CDR1 is SGHRS, CDR2 YFSETQ, per germline. The CDR3 loop spans 14 amino acids. The trim removed 8 bases at V and 3 bases at J, leaving 8 bases unmatched.

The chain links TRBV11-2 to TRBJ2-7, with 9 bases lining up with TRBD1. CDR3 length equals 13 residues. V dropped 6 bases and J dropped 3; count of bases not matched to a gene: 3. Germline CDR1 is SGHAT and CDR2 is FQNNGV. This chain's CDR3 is CASRRTGDYEQYF. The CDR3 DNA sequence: TGTGCCAGCAGGCGGACAGGGGACTACGAGCAGTACTTC.

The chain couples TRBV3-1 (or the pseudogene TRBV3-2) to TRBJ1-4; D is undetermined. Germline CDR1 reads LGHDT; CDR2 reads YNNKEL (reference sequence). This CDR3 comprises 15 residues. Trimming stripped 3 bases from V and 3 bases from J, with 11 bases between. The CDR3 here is CASSQGWMANEKLFF. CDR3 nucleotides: TGTGCCAGCAGCCAGGGATGGATGGCTAATGAAAAACTGTTTTTT.

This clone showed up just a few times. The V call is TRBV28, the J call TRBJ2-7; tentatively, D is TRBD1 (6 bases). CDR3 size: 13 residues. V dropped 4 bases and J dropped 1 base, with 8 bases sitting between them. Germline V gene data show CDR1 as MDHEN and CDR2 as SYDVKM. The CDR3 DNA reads TGTGCCAGCAGTTCGGACAGTTCCTACGAGCAGTACTTC. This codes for CASSSDSSYEQYF.

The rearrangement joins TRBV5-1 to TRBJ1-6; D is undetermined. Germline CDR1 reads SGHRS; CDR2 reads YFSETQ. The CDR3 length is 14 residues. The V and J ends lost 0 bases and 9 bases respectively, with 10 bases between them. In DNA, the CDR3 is TGCGCCAGCAGCTTGGCCAGTTGGGGTTCACCCCTCCACTTT. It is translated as CASSLASWGSPLHF.

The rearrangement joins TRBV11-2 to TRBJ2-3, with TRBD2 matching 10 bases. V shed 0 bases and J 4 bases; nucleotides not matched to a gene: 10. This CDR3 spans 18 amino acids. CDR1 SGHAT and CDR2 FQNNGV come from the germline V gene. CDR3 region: CASSLDNGLAEVADTQYF. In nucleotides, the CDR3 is TGTGCCAGCAGCTTAGACAACGGACTAGCGGAAGTGGCAGATACGCAGTATTTT.

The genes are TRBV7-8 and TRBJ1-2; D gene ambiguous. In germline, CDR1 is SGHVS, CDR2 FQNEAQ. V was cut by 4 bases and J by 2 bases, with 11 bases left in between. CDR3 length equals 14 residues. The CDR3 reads CASSSLLENYGYTF. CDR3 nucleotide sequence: TGTGCCAGCAGCTCCCTTCTGGAAAACTATGGCTACACCTTC. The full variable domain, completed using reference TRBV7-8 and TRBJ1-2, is GAGVSQSPRYKVAKRGQDVALRCDPISGHVSLFWYQQALGQGPEFLTYFQNEAQLDKSGLPSDRFFAERPEGSVSTLKIQRTQQEDSAVYLCASSSLLENYGYTFGSGTRLTVV.

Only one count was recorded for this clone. CDR3 DNA sequence: TGTGCCAGCAGTGATAATAGGCGCGATGAGCAGTTCTTC. It codes for CASSDNRRDEQFF. V and J are TRBV2 and TRBJ2-1; D is unclear. Trimming removed 3 bases from V and 8 bases from J, with 11 bases in between. The germline V gene encodes CDR1 SNHLY and CDR2 FYNNEI. This CDR3 is built from 13 residues. The whole variable domain, remainder taken from reference TRBV2 and TRBJ2-1, is EPEVTQTPSHQVTQMGQEVILRCVPISNHLYFYWYRQILGQKVEFLVSFYNNEISEKSEIFDDQFSVERPDGSNFTLKIRSTKLEDSAMYFCASSDNRRDEQFFGPGTRLTVL.

In DNA form, the CDR3 reads TGTGCCAGCAGCCTTACAGGGGGCTCCTACAATGAGCAGTTCTTC. This gives the protein CASSLTGGSYNEQFF. V gene TRBV6-2 or TRBV6-3 combines with J gene TRBJ2-1; TRBD1 matches 8 bases. Looked up from germline, CDR1 is MNHEY and CDR2 is SVGEGT. This CDR3 has 15 residues. V lost 6 bases and J lost 0; bases outside the gene matches: 4.

In nucleotides, the CDR3 is TGTGCCAGCAGCTACCGGGCCAACACTGAAGCTTTCTTT. Translation: CASSYRANTEAFF. The V call is TRBV7-9, the J call TRBJ1-1; D is uncertain. V shed 4 bases and J shed 2 bases, with 8 bases lying between them. This CDR3 has 13 amino acids. Germline-derived CDR1 and CDR2 are SEHNR and FQNEAQ (reference sequence).

The CDR3 coding sequence is TGTGCCAGCAGCTACCGGGACTACGCAGCCTACAATGAGCAGTTCTTC. Protein sequence: CASSYRDYAAYNEQFF. The V gene is TRBV7-9, the J gene TRBJ2-1; 7 bases line up with TRBD2. J lost 2 bases, V lost 4 bases, and 8 bases had no gene match. Germline V gene sequence: CDR1 SEHNR, CDR2 FQNEAQ (reference sequence). The CDR3 consists of 16 residues.

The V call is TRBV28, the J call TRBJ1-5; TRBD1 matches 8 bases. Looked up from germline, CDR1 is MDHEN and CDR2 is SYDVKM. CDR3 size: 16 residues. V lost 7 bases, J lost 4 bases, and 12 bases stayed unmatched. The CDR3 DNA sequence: TGTGCCAGCAATCCCAGGACAGGGCTATTTAATCAGCCCCAGCATTTT. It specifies CASNPRTGLFNQPQHF.

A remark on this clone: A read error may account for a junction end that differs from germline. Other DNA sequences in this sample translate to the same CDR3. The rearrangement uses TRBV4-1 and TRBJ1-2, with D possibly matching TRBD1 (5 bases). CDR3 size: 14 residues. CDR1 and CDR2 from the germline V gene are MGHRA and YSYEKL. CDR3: CASSRGTAVYGYTF. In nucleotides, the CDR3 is TGCGCCAGTAGCCGGGGGACCGCCGTCTATGGCTACACCTTC.

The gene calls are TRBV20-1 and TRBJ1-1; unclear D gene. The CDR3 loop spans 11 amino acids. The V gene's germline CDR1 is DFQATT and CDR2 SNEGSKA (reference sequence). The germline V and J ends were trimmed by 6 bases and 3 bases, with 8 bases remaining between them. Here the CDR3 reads CSARRDTEAFF. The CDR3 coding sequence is TGCAGTGCGCGTCGGGACACTGAAGCTTTCTTT.

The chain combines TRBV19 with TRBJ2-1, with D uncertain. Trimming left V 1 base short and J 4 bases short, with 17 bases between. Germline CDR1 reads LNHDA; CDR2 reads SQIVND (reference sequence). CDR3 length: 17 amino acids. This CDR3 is CASSIVRSSLRYNEQFF. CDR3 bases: TGTGCCAGTAGTATAGTACGTAGCTCGCTTAGGTACAATGAGCAGTTCTTC.

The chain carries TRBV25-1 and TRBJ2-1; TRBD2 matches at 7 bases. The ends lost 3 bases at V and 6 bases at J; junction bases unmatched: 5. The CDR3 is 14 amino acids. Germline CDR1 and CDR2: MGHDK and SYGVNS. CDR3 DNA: TGTGCCAGCAGTGATGCTAGCGGATCCAATGAGCAGTTCTTC. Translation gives CASSDASGSNEQFF.

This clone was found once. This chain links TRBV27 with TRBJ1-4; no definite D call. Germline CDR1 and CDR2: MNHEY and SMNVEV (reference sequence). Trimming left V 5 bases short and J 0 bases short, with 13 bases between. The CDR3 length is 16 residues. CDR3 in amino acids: CASSPRPGPTNEKLFF. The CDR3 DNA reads TGTGCCAGCAGTCCACGTCCAGGACCAACTAATGAAAAACTGTTTTTT.

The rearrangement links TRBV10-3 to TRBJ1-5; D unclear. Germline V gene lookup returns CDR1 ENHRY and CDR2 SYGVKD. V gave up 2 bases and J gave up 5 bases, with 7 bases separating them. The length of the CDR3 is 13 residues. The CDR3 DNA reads TGTGCCATCAGTGAGAAGATCCATCAGCCCCAGCATTTT. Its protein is CAISEKIHQPQHF.

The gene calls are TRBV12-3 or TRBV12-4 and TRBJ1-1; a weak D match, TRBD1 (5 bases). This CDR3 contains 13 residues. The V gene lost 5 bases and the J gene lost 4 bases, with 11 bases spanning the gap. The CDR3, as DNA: TGTGCCAGCAGTGATCAGGGTTTCACTGAAGCTTTCTTT. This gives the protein CASSDQGFTEAFF.

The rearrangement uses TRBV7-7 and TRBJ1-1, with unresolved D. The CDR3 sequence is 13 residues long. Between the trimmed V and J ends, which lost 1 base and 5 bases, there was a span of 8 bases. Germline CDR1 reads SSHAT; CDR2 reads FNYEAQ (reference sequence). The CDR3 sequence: CASSLEEGTEAFF. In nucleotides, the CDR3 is TGTGCCAGCAGCTTAGAAGAGGGAACTGAAGCTTTCTTT.